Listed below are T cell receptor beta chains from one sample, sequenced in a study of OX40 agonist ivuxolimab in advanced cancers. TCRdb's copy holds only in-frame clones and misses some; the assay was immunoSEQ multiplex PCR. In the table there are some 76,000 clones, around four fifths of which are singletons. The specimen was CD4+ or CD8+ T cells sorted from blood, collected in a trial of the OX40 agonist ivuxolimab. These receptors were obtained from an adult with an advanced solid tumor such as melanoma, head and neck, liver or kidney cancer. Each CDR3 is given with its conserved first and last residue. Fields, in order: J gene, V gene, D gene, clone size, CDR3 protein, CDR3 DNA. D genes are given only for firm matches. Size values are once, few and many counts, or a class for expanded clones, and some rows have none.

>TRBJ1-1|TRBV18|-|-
CASSPSGGSRTEAFF
TGTGCCAGCTCACCATCGGGGGGTTCCCGGACTGAAGCTTTCTTT
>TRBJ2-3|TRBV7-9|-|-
CASSKGQGGLRTDTQYF
TGTGCCAGCAGCAAGGGACAAGGGGGGCTTCGGACAGATACGCAGTATTTT
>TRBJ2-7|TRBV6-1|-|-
CASSQTRTGNYEQYF
TGTGCCAGCAGTCAAACTAGGACGGGTAACTACGAGCAGTACTTC
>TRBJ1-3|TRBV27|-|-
CASRGRAAGNTIYF
TGTGCCAGCAGGGGTAGGGCGGCTGGAAACACCATATATTTT
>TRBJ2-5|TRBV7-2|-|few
CASSPRQLRGQETQYF
TGTGCCAGCAGCCCCCGACAGCTTAGGGGACAAGAGACCCAGTACTTC
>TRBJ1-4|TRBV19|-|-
CASSMGTANEKLFF
TGTGCCAGTAGTATGGGGACCGCAAATGAAAAACTGTTTTTT
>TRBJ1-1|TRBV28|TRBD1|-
CASSLTQGAGVTEAFF
TGTGCCAGCAGTTTAACCCAGGGGGCGGGTGTCACTGAAGCTTTCTTT
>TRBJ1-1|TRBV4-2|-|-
CASSLVGGGMNTEAFF
TGTGCCAGCAGCCTAGTCGGGGGGGGTATGAACACTGAAGCTTTCTTT
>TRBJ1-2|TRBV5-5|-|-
CASSLGSPGTGYTF
TGTGCCAGCAGCTTGGGATCCCCGGGAACTGGCTACACCTTC
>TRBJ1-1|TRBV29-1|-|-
CSVLDGMNTEAFF
TGCAGCGTCCTGGACGGTATGAACACTGAAGCTTTCTTT
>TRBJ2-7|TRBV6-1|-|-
CASIRDIEQYF
TGTGCCAGCATTCGGGACATCGAGCAGTACTTC
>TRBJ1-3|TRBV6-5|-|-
CASSYRWSSGNTIYF
TGTGCCAGCAGTTATCGGTGGAGCTCTGGAAACACCATATATTTT
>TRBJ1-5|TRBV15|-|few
CATSNRRYSNQPQHF
TGTGCCACCAGCAACAGGCGCTATAGCAATCAGCCCCAGCATTTT
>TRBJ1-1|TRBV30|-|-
CAWDRGGDTEAFF
TGTGCCTGGGATCGAGGGGGGGACACTGAAGCTTTCTTT
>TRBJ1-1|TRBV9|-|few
CASSVVNTEAFF
TGTGCCAGCAGCGTAGTAAACACTGAAGCTTTCTTT
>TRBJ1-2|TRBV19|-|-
CASSLDSQAFNYGYTF
TGTGCCAGTAGTCTTGACAGTCAGGCCTTCAACTATGGCTACACCTTC
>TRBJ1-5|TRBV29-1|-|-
CSVASSTSGNQPQHF
TGCAGCGTTGCAAGTTCGACCAGCGGCAATCAGCCCCAGCATTTT
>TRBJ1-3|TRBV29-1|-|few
CSVGTHLSGNTIYF
TGCAGCGTGGGAACTCACCTCTCTGGAAACACCATATATTTT
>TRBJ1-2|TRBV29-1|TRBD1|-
CSVAYFPSGGAWSGYTF
TGCAGCGTTGCTTATTTCCCCTCAGGGGGAGCCTGGTCTGGCTACACCTTC
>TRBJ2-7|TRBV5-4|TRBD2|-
CASSRREVYEQYF
TGTGCCAGCAGCCGTCGGGAGGTCTACGAGCAGTACTTC
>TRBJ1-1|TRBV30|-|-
CASDRQLEAFF
TGTGCCAGCGATCGGCAGCTTGAAGCTTTCTTT
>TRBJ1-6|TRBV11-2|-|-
CASSFQSSPLHF
TGTGCCAGCAGCTTTCAGTCTTCACCCCTCCACTTT
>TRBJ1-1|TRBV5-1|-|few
CASSLVGRSAVFF
TGCGCCAGCAGCTTGGTGGGCAGGTCAGCGGTTTTCTTT
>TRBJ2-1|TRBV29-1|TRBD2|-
CSVKPGTSSYNEQFF
TGCAGCGTTAAACCCGGGACTAGCTCCTACAATGAGCAGTTCTTC
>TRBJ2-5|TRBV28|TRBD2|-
CASINGIGRSGRAEETQYF
TGTGCCAGCATCAACGGTATAGGTCGGAGCGGGAGGGCCGAAGAGACCCAGTACTTC
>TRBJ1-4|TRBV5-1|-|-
CASSLQNLSVEGLGEKLFF
TGCGCCAGCAGCTTGCAAAATCTCTCCGTTGAGGGTTTGGGTGAAAAACTGTTTTTT
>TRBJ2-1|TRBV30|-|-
CACVLAGLNEQFF
TGTGCCTGTGTTTTAGCCGGACTCAATGAGCAGTTCTTC